Listed here is a single T cell receptor beta chain. The CDR3 length is 15 residues. V was clipped by 6 bases and J by 1 base; unmatched bases: 8. Germline loops: CDR1 MNHEY, CDR2 SVGAGI. Assay used: immunoSEQ multiplex PCR; TCRdb lists only in-frame clones, some missing. The table records roughly 100,000 clones, over 75% of them present only once. These data belong to a study of blood T cell repertoires in COVID-19. The J gene is TRBJ2-7, the V gene TRBV6-5, with 8 nucleotides matching TRBD1. Sequencing was performed on peripheral blood. This receptor was identified in a human donor in a cohort sampled during active COVID-19. The CDR3 DNA follows: TGTGCCAGCAGCCCCGACAGGGGTGGGTCCTACGAGCAGTACTTC. It specifies CASSPDRGGSYEQYF.